The 2 T cell receptor beta chains in this list originate from one sample, sequenced in a study of blood T cell repertoires in COVID-19 (TCRdb year 2020). Receptor amplification or capture employed the immunoSEQ multiplex PCR assay. As stored in TCRdb, this immuneACCESS dataset retains in-frame rearrangements with V and J assigned. A fraction of the clones does not appear; measured against another copy, unresolved V genes explain less than half of the discrepancy, and the remainder lacks a known reason. In all, the sample holds some 390,000 clones, and 85% to 90% of those were seen once. Of the sample, roughly 1.1% falls within the top ten clones. Sequenced input: PBMCs or T cells enriched from blood (not recorded which). All receptors come from a man aged 30 to 39 who had recovered from COVID-19.

The gene calls are TRBV5-4 and TRBJ2-2; TRBD2 matches at 7 bases. There are 14 residues in the CDR3. V lost 10 bases to trimming and J lost 4 bases; unmatched junction nucleotides: 10. Per the germline V gene, CDR1 is SGHNT and CDR2 is YYREEE (reference sequence). The CDR3 DNA follows: TGTGCCTACTGGTGGAGCGGGGCCACCGGGGAGCTGTTTTTT. This sequence encodes CAYWWSGATGELFF.

The chain combines TRBV7-9 with TRBJ1-4, with 9 bases matching TRBD1. The CDR3 length is 14 residues. CDR1 and CDR2 from the germline V gene are SEHNR and FQNEAQ (reference sequence). J lost 8 bases, V lost 3 bases, and 4 bases had no gene match. The CDR3 region is CASSFTGGDEKLFF. In nucleotides, the CDR3 is TGTGCCAGCAGCTTTACAGGGGGCGACGAAAAACTGTTTTTT.